This T cell receptor (beta chain) was sequenced in a study of blood T cells in healthy people across ages. The authors ran a second PCR of about 6 to 11 cycles using a sample-barcoded 5' primer and a J-beta primer mix. TCRdb itself ran the 5' RACE reads through MiXCR, one entry per CDR3 protein. The sample lists roughly 800,000 distinct CDR3 sequences, nearly 60% seen once, with roughly 20% in the top ten. Total RNA, at least 5.5 micrograms per sample, was extracted from PBMCs. General observations from the study: Per million T cells, the diversity of TCR beta decreased roughly linearly as age advanced.

The CDR3 runs to 15 residues. Germline V CDR1 and CDR2: MDHEN, SYDVKM. Losses at the gene ends were 3 bases for V and 3 bases for J; bases not matched to a gene: 8. Regarding this clonotype: Its antigen remains unknown.

The rearrangement joins TRBV28 to TRBJ2-7; 7 bases are a match to TRBD1. This receptor was identified in a man between 25 and 39 years old in good health. Sequenced: blood. Here the CDR3 DNA reads TGTGCCAGCAGTTTCGACAGGGTGGGAAGCTACGAGCAGTACTTC. This sequence encodes CASSFDRVGSYEQYF.